This TCR beta chain was found in a study of a mutant IDH1 vaccine in newly diagnosed glioma. The data were produced by immunoSEQ multiplex PCR, yet TCRdb's version contains in-frame clones alone and is incomplete. In the table there are tens of thousands of clones, roughly 90% of which are singletons. The time point: baseline, week 1 (first vaccination visit). The treatment: pre-vaccination baseline after standard-of-care therapy. Trimming stripped 2 bases from V and 5 bases from J, with 13 bases between. Germline V gives CDR1 LNHNV, CDR2 YYDKDF (reference sequence). The CDR3 has 15 amino acids. The sample here was PBMCs, taken from a glioma patient treated with radiotherapy, temozolomide or both. The chain couples TRBV15 to TRBJ2-1; tentative D call: TRBD2 (5 bases). The TCR comes from a man aged 35 to 55 with glioma. CDR3 sequence reads: CATSRLGASNNEQFF. CDR3 coding DNA: TGTGCCACCAGCAGACTAGGAGCTAGCAACAATGAGCAGTTCTTC.